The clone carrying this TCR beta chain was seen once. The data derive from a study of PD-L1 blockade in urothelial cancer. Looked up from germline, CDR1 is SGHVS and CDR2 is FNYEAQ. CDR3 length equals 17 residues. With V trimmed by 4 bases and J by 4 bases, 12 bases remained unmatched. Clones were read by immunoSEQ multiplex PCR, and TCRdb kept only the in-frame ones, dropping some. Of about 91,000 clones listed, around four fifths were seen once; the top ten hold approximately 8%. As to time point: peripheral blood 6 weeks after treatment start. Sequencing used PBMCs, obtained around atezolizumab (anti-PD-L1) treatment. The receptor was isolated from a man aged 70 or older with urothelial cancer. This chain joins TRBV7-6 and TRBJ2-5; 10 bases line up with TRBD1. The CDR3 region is CASSSLPPGQGLETQYF. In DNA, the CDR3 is TGTGCCAGCAGCTCTTTACCCCCGGGACAGGGGTTAGAGACCCAGTACTTC.